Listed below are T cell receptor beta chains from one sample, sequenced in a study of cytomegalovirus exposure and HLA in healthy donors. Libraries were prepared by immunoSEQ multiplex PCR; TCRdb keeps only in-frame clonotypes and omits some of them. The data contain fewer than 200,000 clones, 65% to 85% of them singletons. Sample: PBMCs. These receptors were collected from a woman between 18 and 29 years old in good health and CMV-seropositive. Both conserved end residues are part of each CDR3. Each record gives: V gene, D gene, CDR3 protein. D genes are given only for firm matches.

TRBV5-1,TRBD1,CASSQGDEGAHYGYTF
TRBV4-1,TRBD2,CASSQVPLAGGGETQYF
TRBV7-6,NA,CASSLGRRGLNYGYTF
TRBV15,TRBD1,CATSGGTGPSYGYTF
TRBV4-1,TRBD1,CASSQEQGRGAFF
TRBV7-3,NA,CASSLLFRIGQNLYGYTF
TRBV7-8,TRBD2,CASSSREAEGANVLTF
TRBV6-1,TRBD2,CASSERLAGGINTGELFF
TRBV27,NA,CASTAGGDTSGSYGYTF
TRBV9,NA,CASSVAGTNQETQYF
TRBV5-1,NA,CASSGDRPLTEAFF
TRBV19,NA,CASTPGTRNSPLHF
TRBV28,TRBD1,CASSSQGGMAKNIQYF
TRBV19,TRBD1,CASSWGQILTEAFF
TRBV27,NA,CASSTGGQPQHF
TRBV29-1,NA,CSTSPSGGTEAFF
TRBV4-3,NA,CASSQSWNQAINEKLFF
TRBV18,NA,CASSPKTIINTEAFF
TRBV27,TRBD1,CASSLSWTGGGDGYTF
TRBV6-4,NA,CASSDSRAAEQFF
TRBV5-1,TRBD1,CASRQGVLSGNTIYF
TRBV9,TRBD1,CASSVQGAGGNTIYF
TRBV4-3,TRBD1,CASSHQDRGSSTDTQYF
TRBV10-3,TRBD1,CAISLQGLDEQFF
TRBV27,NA,CASRAGPNTGELFF
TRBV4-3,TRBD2,CASSQDGLASGAYNEQFF
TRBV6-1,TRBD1,CASSPGTGLGYTF
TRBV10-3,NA,CAISEWQDNNQPQHF
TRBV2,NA,CASRPDSYEQYF
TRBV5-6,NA,CASSRALDTEAFF
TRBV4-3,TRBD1,CASSPGWDREEETQYF
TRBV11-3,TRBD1,CASSSDREETQYF
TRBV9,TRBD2,CASSVGSGLGDTQYF
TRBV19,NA,CASDQGGGNQPQHF
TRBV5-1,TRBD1,CASSLQGAAYNEQFF
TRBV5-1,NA,CASSWAQLAVDTEAFF
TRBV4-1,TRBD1,CASSQVGAGGPSFYGYTF
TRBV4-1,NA,CASSPIEGHSGNTIYF
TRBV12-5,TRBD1,CASGFPGQGADEQFF
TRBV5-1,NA,CASSLRAGRNIQYF
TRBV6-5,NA,CAGRTASSYEQYF
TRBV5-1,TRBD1,CASSEQGRHEQYF
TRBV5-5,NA,CASSIGGNLAYEQYF
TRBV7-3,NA,CASSQTMNTEAFF
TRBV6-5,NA,CASNTLVGLVGGYTF
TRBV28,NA,CASSPPDLKPHYGYTF
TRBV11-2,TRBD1,CASSSLGQITYEQYF
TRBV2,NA,CASSEHRVETQYF
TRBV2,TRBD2,CASSERRRGATVQYF
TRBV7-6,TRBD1,CASQGQGESPLHF
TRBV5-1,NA,CASSLVGSGSNTEAFF
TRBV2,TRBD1,CASSEGQGTGYGYTF
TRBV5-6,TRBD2,CASSRLAGGPQETQYF
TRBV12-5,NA,CASANGAGQETQYF
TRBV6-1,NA,CASSEATGHGYTF